One sample yielded the 5 T cell receptor beta chains listed below, sequenced in a study of blood T cell repertoires in COVID-19. Sequenced by immunoSEQ multiplex PCR; TCRdb stores in-frame clones only, minus some. Counted here are about 400,000 clones, approximately 87% occurring once; the ten biggest clones make up roughly 2%. Material for sequencing was PBMCs or T cells enriched from blood (not recorded which). These receptors came from a man aged 35-49 years in a cohort exposed to, infected with or recovered from COVID-19 (not recorded which).

The V call is TRBV5-4, the J call TRBJ1-4; TRBD1 aligns across 7 bases. The CDR3 totals 14 residues. Unmatched junction bases numbered 7, after V lost 4 bases and J lost 7 bases. The germline V gene encodes CDR1 SGHNT and CDR2 YYREEE (reference sequence). CDR3 region: CASSLGQEGEKLFF. DNA for the CDR3: TGTGCCAGCAGCCTTGGACAGGAGGGTGAAAAACTGTTTTTT.

In this sample, this clone turned up once. V and J are TRBV27 and TRBJ1-5; no firm D call. Germline V gene lookup returns CDR1 MNHEY and CDR2 SMNVEV (reference sequence). V was clipped by 2 bases and J by 7 bases, with 12 bases between them. The length of the CDR3 is 14 residues. The CDR3 DNA follows: TGTGCCAGCAGTTTAAGTAGATCAACGCAGCCCCAGCATTTT. Its translation is CASSLSRSTQPQHF.

This chain links TRBV29-1 with TRBJ2-3; possibly TRBD2 for D (5 bases). Germline loops: CDR1 SQVTM, CDR2 ANQGSEA. CDR3 size: 13 residues. V shed 4 bases and J shed 0 bases, with 8 bases lying between them. CDR3 region: CSVGGPSTDTQYF. The CDR3 DNA reads as TGCAGCGTTGGAGGGCCCAGCACAGATACGCAGTATTTT.

The J gene is TRBJ2-1, the V gene TRBV19, with D possibly matching TRBD1 (6 bases). Germline values: CDR1 LNHDA, CDR2 SQIVND (reference sequence). The CDR3 is made up of 15 amino acids. The V end was cut by 6 bases, the J end by 4 bases, with 16 bases between. CDR3 amino acids: CASRYRAGEYNEQFF. As DNA, the CDR3 is TGTGCCAGTAGGTACAGGGCAGGTGAATACAATGAGCAGTTCTTC.

V and J are TRBV28 and TRBJ1-5; 8 bases fit TRBD1. Germline V gene lookup returns CDR1 MDHEN and CDR2 SYDVKM. The length of the CDR3 is 15 residues. Unmatched junction bases numbered 6, after V lost 1 base and J lost 7 bases. The CDR3 loop reads CASSLLDRVGQPQHF. The CDR3 DNA reads TGTGCCAGCAGTTTATTGGACAGGGTCGGACAGCCCCAGCATTTT.